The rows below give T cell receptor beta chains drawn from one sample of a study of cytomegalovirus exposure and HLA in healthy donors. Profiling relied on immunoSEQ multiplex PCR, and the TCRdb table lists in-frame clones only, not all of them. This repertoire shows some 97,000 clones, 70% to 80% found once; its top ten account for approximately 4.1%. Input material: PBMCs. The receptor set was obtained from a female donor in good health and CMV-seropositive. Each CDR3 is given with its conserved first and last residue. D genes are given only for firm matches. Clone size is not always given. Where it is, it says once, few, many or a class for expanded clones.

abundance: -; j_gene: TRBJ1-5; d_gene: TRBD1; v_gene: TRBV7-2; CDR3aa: CASSWDRSSNQPQHF; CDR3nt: TGTGCCAGCAGCTGGGACAGGTCGAGCAATCAGCCCCAGCATTTT
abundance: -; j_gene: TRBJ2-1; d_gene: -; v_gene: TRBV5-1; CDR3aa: CASSLSSGPSYNEQFF; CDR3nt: TGCGCCAGCAGCTTGAGTAGCGGCCCCTCCTACAATGAGCAGTTCTTC
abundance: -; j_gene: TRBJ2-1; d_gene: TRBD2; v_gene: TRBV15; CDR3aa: CATSRELPSAGRTISSYNEQFF; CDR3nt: TGTGCCACCAGCAGAGAATTACCCTCAGCGGGGAGAACCATAAGCTCCTACAATGAGCAGTTCTTC
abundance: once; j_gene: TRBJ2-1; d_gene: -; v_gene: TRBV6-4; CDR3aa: CASSDSHGRVGYNEQFF; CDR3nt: TGTGCCAGCAGTGACTCCCATGGGCGGGTGGGGTACAATGAGCAGTTCTTC
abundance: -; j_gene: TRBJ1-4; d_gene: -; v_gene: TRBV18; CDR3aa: CASSPAGGTNEKLFF; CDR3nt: TGTGCCAGCTCCCCCGCTGGCGGAACTAATGAAAAACTGTTTTTT
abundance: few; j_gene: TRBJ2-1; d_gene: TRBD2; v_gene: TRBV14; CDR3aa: CASSQRGTSGLMFSSYNEQFF; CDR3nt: TGTGCCAGCAGCCAACGCGGGACTAGCGGCCTAATGTTTAGCTCCTACAATGAGCAGTTCTTC
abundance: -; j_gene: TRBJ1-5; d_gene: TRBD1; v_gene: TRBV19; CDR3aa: CASSIDLGTGGQPQHF; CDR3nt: TGTGCCAGTAGTATAGATCTTGGGACAGGGGGACAGCCCCAGCATTTT
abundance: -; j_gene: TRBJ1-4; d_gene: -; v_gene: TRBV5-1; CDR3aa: CASSLARAGGEKLFF; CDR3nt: TGCGCCAGCAGCTTGGCCCGGGCGGGGGGTGAAAAACTGTTTTTT
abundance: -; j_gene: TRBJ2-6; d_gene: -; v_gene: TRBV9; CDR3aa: CASSIPRANVLTF; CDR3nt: TGTGCCAGCAGCATCCCTAGGGCCAACGTCCTGACTTTC
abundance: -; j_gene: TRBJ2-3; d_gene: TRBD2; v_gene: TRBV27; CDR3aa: CASRKGREADTQYF; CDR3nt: TGTGCCAGCCGAAAGGGGCGGGAGGCAGATACGCAGTATTTT
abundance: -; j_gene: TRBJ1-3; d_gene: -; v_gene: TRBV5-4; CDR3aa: CASSPGLSNTIYF; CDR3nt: TGTGCCAGCAGCCCGGGACTTTCAAACACCATATATTTT
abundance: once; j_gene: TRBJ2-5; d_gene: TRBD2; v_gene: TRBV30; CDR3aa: CAWNVGGLAQETQYF; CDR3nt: TGTGCCTGGAACGTGGGAGGGCTGGCTCAAGAGACCCAGTACTTC
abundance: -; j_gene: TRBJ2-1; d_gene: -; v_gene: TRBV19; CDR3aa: CASSIWGGYNEQFF; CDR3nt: TGTGCCAGTAGTATCTGGGGAGGCTACAATGAGCAGTTCTTC
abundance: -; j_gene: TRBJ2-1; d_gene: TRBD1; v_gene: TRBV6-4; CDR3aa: CASRGRQGDEQFF; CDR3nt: TGTGCCAGCAGGGGCAGACAGGGAGATGAGCAGTTCTTC